This T cell receptor (beta chain) was observed in a study of radiotherapy plus CTLA-4 blockade in lung cancer. As for the study in general: Objective responses were recorded in around a sixth of patients, with disease control recorded in 25% to 35%.

V lost 1 base to trimming and J lost 1 base, with 4 bases between them. Germline assignment: CDR1 SGHVS and CDR2 FNYEAQ. CDR3 length: 13 amino acids. Findings and limits, study-wide: Once radiotherapy plus ipilimumab had been given, TCR clones derived from tumor expanded in blood. Early blood T cell clone dynamics, with interferon-beta, were reported to best predict response.

Generated by immunoSEQ multiplex PCR, the TCRdb table keeps only in-frame clones and is missing some. The data contain about 100,000 clones, around four fifths of them singletons. As to this clone: What it binds is unknown. The same CDR3 arises from other DNA sequences in this sample as well.

This chain connects TRBV7-6 to TRBJ2-5; D is unclear. This TCR derives from a human donor with non-small cell lung cancer who had stable disease on radiotherapy plus ipilimumab. The source material was peripheral blood, sampled from a patient treated with radiotherapy plus ipilimumab. The CDR3 DNA follows: TGTGCCAGCAGCTTAGGGGCCCAAGAGACCCAGTACTTC. The encoded protein is CASSLGAQETQYF.